This T cell receptor beta chain originates from a study of OX40 agonist ivuxolimab in advanced cancers. The table came from immunoSEQ multiplex PCR; TCRdb's copy has only in-frame clones and leaves some out. The table has about 110,000 clones, approximately 90% seen once. Trimming took 6 bases from V and 6 from J, leaving 9 bases between them. Germline V lookup: CDR1 LNHDA, CDR2 SQIVND (reference sequence). CDR3 length equals 12 residues. The source was CD4+ or CD8+ T cells sorted from blood, collected in a trial of the OX40 agonist ivuxolimab. This clonotype was sampled from an adult with an advanced solid tumor such as melanoma, head and neck, liver or kidney cancer. The chain is built from TRBV19 and TRBJ1-5; weak D call: TRBD1 (5 bases). For the CDR3, the DNA is TGTGCCAGTAGAAGAGGGACTCAGCCCCAGCATTTT. Translated: CASRRGTQPQHF. Full variable domain (outside the CDR3, taken from reference TRBV19 and TRBJ1-5): DGGITQSPKYLFRKEGQNVTLSCEQNLNHDAMYWYRQDPGQGLRLIYYSQIVNDFQKGDIAEGYSVSREKKESFPLTVTSAQKNPTAFYLCASRRGTQPQHFGDGTRLSIL.